This is a list of T cell receptor beta chains from one sample in a study of PD-1 blockade in classical Hodgkin lymphoma. The table came from immunoSEQ multiplex PCR; TCRdb's copy has only in-frame clones and leaves some out. This table holds about 41,000 clones, 86% found once. Sample: peripheral blood mononuclear cells (PBMCs), taken before the second cycle of nivolumab. These receptors all stem from a human donor with classical Hodgkin lymphoma. The CDR3 runs from the conserved cysteine through the conserved F or W. A D gene is named only where the DNA matches it firmly. The size entry is marked missing in some rows and otherwise reads once, few, many or a size class.

11,TRBJ2-5,NA,TRBV27,NA,TGTGCCAGCGGGAGGGGGGAGACCCAGTACTTC,CASGRGETQYF
16,TRBJ1-5,NA,TRBV5-8,NA,TGTGCCAGCAGCTTGGGGGCTGAAGGGGGCAATCAGCCCCAGCATTTT,CASSLGAEGGNQPQHF
16,TRBJ2-3,NA,TRBV7-6,NA,TGTGCCAGCAGCTTAGCGCCCGGGGGCGCAACAGATACGCAGTATTTT,CASSLAPGGATDTQYF
12,TRBJ1-5,NA,TRBV27,NA,TGTGCCAGCAGTCGATCAAATCAGCCCCAGCATTTT,CASSRSNQPQHF
16,TRBJ2-1,TRBD2,TRBV11-1,few,TGTGCCAGCAGCTTTGGAGCGGGAGTCACCGCAGGTGAGCAGTTCTTC,CASSFGAGVTAGEQFF
15,TRBJ1-1,NA,TRBV6-6,once,TGTGCCAGCAGGATGGCAGGAGCCATGAACACTGAAGCTTTCTTT,CASRMAGAMNTEAFF
13,TRBJ2-5,TRBD1,TRBV27,NA,TGTGCCAGCGGGGCTAGCCCAGGGGGGACCCAGTACTTC,CASGASPGGTQYF
13,TRBJ2-7,NA,TRBV28,NA,TGTGCCAGCTCCCCCATCGATTCCTACGAGCAGTACTTC,CASSPIDSYEQYF
13,TRBJ1-2,TRBD1,TRBV10-1,NA,TGCGCCAGCAGTAATGGACAGGGTGGAGGCTACACCTTC,CASSNGQGGGYTF
14,TRBJ1-2,TRBD1,TRBV6-1,NA,TGTGCCAGCAGTGAAGCGACAGGGGGCTATGGCTACACCTTC,CASSEATGGYGYTF
14,TRBJ2-7,TRBD1,TRBV2,NA,TGTGCCAGCAGGGGACAGGGGAGGCCCTACGAGCAGTACTTC,CASRGQGRPYEQYF
18,TRBJ2-2,TRBD2,TRBV19,NA,TGTGCCAGTAGTATAGGGACTAGCGGGGGGTTTATCACCGGGGAGCTGTTTTTT,CASSIGTSGGFITGELFF
14,TRBJ1-2,NA,TRBV12-5,NA,TGTGCTAGTGGTACCGGGCCGGGCCTCGGAGGCTACACCTTC,CASGTGPGLGGYTF
16,TRBJ2-5,NA,TRBV7-7,NA,TGTGCTAGCAGCTTTAGCGGCTACGGATTTCAAGAGACCCAGTACTTC,CASSFSGYGFQETQYF
13,TRBJ2-1,NA,TRBV2,NA,TGTGCCAGCAGCGGGAGAGGGTACAATGAGCAGTTCTTC,CASSGRGYNEQFF
14,TRBJ1-3,TRBD1,TRBV6-1,once,TGTGCCAGCGGCCGGACAGGGGCTGGAAACACCATATATTTT,CASGRTGAGNTIYF
12,TRBJ2-7,NA,TRBV15,once,TGTGCCACCAGCAGAGTAGGAAACGAGCAGTACTTC,CATSRVGNEQYF
14,TRBJ2-1,TRBD2,TRBV27,NA,TGTGCCAGCAGTCCGATAGCGGGGGCGAATGAGCAGTTCTTC,CASSPIAGANEQFF
16,TRBJ2-1,TRBD2,TRBV28,few,TGTGCCAGCTACAAAGGGACTAGCGGGAGGAAAAATGAGCAGTTCTTC,CASYKGTSGRKNEQFF
12,TRBJ2-7,NA,TRBV5-4,NA,TGTGCCAGCAGCTTGGGAGAATACGAGCAGTACTTC,CASSLGEYEQYF
14,TRBJ1-1,NA,TRBV7-2,NA,TGTGCCAGCAGCCAACCTGGTCCAGGCGCTGAAGCTTTCTTT,CASSQPGPGAEAFF
16,TRBJ2-5,TRBD1,TRBV27,few,TGTGCCAGCAGTTCGCCCGGGACAGGGGGCCCGCAGACCCAGTACTTC,CASSSPGTGGPQTQYF
15,TRBJ2-2,TRBD1,TRBV28,NA,TGTGCCGGGGGGACAGGGTTACGGAGCACCGGGGAGCTGTTTTTT,CAGGTGLRSTGELFF
12,TRBJ1-4,NA,TRBV4-1,NA,TGCGCCAGCAGCCACCCTCAGGAAAAACTGTTTTTT,CASSHPQEKLFF
15,TRBJ2-1,TRBD2,TRBV7-2,NA,TGTGCCAGCAGCTCCAGCGGGAACCCCTACAATGAGCAGTTCTTC,CASSSSGNPYNEQFF
11,TRBJ1-1,NA,TRBV6-6,NA,TGTGCCAGCATCCAGGGTACTGAAGCTTTCTTT,CASIQGTEAFF
16,TRBJ2-2,TRBD1,TRBV28,NA,TGTGCCAGATTGACAGGGGGCTTACGTGACACCGGGGAGCTGTTTTTT,CARLTGGLRDTGELFF
15,TRBJ2-5,NA,TRBV19,NA,TGTGCCAGTAGTAGAGCCAGGGCCTTAGAAGAGACCCAGTACTTC,CASSRARALEETQYF
15,TRBJ2-1,NA,TRBV5-1,NA,TGCGCCAGCAGCTTGGTTTCGGGGGCCTACAATGAGCAGTTCTTC,CASSLVSGAYNEQFF
11,TRBJ2-7,NA,TRBV7-2,NA,TGTGCCAGCAGCTCAGGGGTCGAGCAGTACTTC,CASSSGVEQYF
15,TRBJ2-1,TRBD2,TRBV2,once,TGTGCCAGCGGCCTCCGCAGCGGGAGCGGCGATGAGCAGTTCTTC,CASGLRSGSGDEQFF
16,TRBJ2-7,TRBD2,TRBV7-2,NA,TGTGCCAGCAGCTCGACCGGTAACAGCGGGGGGGGCGAGCAGTACTTC,CASSSTGNSGGGEQYF
13,TRBJ1-6,NA,TRBV6-5,NA,TGTGCCAGCGGACGGAAACATAATTCACCCCTCCACTTT,CASGRKHNSPLHF
16,TRBJ2-7,NA,TRBV21-1,few,TGTGCCAGCACCAGGGACAGGGTGGCTACCTCCTACGAGCAGTACTTC,CASTRDRVATSYEQYF
16,TRBJ2-2,TRBD1,TRBV28,NA,TGTGCCAGCAGTTCCACATACAGGGGTAACACCGGGGAGCTGTTTTTT,CASSSTYRGNTGELFF
15,TRBJ1-1,NA,TRBV18,NA,TGTGCCAGCTCACCACCGGCCGGACTGGGGTATGAAGCTTTCTTT,CASSPPAGLGYEAFF
15,TRBJ1-5,TRBD1,TRBV4-1,NA,TGCGCCAGCAGCCAAGAGACAGGGTTAGGGCAGCCCCAGCATTTT,CASSQETGLGQPQHF
15,TRBJ1-3,NA,TRBV5-5,NA,TGTGCCAGCAGCCTGGCGGGGGGCGCCGGAAACACCATATATTTT,CASSLAGGAGNTIYF
15,TRBJ1-5,NA,TRBV19,NA,TGTGCCAGTAGTTTGCAGGATTTGGGCAATCAGCCCCAGCATTTT,CASSLQDLGNQPQHF
14,TRBJ2-5,NA,TRBV7-2,few,TGTGCCAGCAGCTTAGTCTTGGCTGGGGAGACCCAGTACTTC,CASSLVLAGETQYF
13,TRBJ1-1,NA,TRBV5-1,NA,TGCGCCAGCAGCTTGGGAGCAGGATGGTACGCTTTCTTT,CASSLGAGWYAFF
15,TRBJ2-1,NA,TRBV21-1,NA,TGTGCCAGCAGCAAAGTGGTCGGGGGTAGAAATGAGCAGTTCTTC,CASSKVVGGRNEQFF
13,TRBJ1-1,NA,TRBV28,NA,TGTGCCAGCAGTTCTAGTGTGGTCACTGAAGCTTTCTTT,CASSSSVVTEAFF
14,TRBJ2-1,NA,TRBV6-1,NA,TGTGCCAGCGCTCGGGGGACCTCCTACAATGAGCAGTTCTTC,CASARGTSYNEQFF
13,TRBJ2-1,NA,TRBV7-8,NA,TGTGCCAGCAGCCACAGGGTGGGCAATGAGCAGTTCTTC,CASSHRVGNEQFF
16,TRBJ1-2,NA,TRBV7-2,NA,TGTGCCAGCAGCTTAGAGACGGGACCAGCTAACTATGGCTACACCTTC,CASSLETGPANYGYTF
13,TRBJ1-2,TRBD1,TRBV6-5,few,TGTGCCAGCAGCGGACAGGGAGAAGGTGGCTACACCTTC,CASSGQGEGGYTF
15,TRBJ2-7,TRBD2,TRBV5-1,NA,TGCGCCAGCAGCTTGGGGACTAGCGGGACCTACGAGCAGTACTTC,CASSLGTSGTYEQYF
15,TRBJ2-7,TRBD2,TRBV15,NA,TGTGCCACCAGCAGGAGGGGAGGGAAGGAAGTTTGGCAGTACTTC,CATSRRGGKEVWQYF